Detailed here is one T cell receptor beta chain. Its matching antigen is unknown. TCRdb keeps only in-frame clones here, not all; method: immunoSEQ multiplex PCR. Of approximately 75,000 clones in the sample, more than 90% are singletons; the top ten hold more than 0.3%. V lost 1 base to trimming and J lost 3 bases, with 16 bases between them. The CDR3 is 16 amino acids. CDR1 is SGHTA and CDR2 is FQGTGA in the germline V gene. This record belongs to a study of OX40 agonist ivuxolimab in advanced cancers. Study summary: Patients received the agonistic anti-OX40 (CD134) antibody ivuxolimab. Every 2 weeks, ivuxolimab was infused into the patients intravenously at between 0.01 and 10 mg/kg. Prior therapy, whether anti-PD-1, anti-PD-L1 or anti-CTLA-4, was allowed, and roughly 41% had some.

Study conclusions and caveats: Mean expanded clone counts were higher in CD8+ than CD4+ T cells.

The sample here was CD4+ or CD8+ T cells sorted from blood, taken in a trial of the OX40 agonist ivuxolimab. The receptor's source is an adult with an advanced solid tumor such as melanoma, head and neck, liver or kidney cancer. This chain connects TRBV7-3 to TRBJ2-7; D gene unclear. CDR3 amino acids: CASSLNRLLSDYEQYF. The CDR3 coding sequence is TGTGCCAGCAGCTTAAATCGGTTGCTTTCGGACTACGAGCAGTACTTC.